The next 31 T cell receptor beta chains were all read from a single sample in a study of OX40 agonist ivuxolimab in advanced cancers. Libraries came from the immunoSEQ multiplex PCR assay. TCRdb obtained this table from immuneACCESS and retained in-frame rearrangements with V and J assigned. These tables miss some clones; where compared with another copy, unresolved V genes account for less than half of the shortfall, and the remainder is unexplained. Counted in this sample were under 45,000 clones; 85% of them appeared once. The biggest ten clones account for under 45% of the sample. Sequences were derived from CD4+ or CD8+ T cells sorted from blood, sampled in a trial of the OX40 agonist ivuxolimab. These receptors originate from an adult with an advanced solid tumor such as melanoma, head and neck, liver or kidney cancer.

The chain combines TRBV20-1 with TRBJ1-4; unclear D gene. The CDR3 spans 11 residues. The V end was cut by 3 bases, the J end by 8 bases, with 7 bases between. Germline CDR1 is DFQATT and CDR2 is SNEGSKA (reference sequence). CDR3 loop: CSARSPEKLFF. CDR3 DNA: TGCAGTGCTAGGTCGCCGGAAAAACTGTTTTTT.

The chain has TRBV6-1 and TRBJ2-1; TRBD2 aligns across 7 bases. V lost 4 bases, J lost 16 bases, and 7 bases stayed unmatched. This CDR3 comprises 11 residues. Germline assignment: CDR1 MNHNS and CDR2 SASEGT. DNA of the CDR3: TGTGCCAGCAGTGTGGGGGAGGGGTGCTTCTTC. Protein sequence: CASSVGEGCFF.

This clone has a handful of counts. The genes are TRBV6-1 and TRBJ2-2, with unresolved D. The CDR3 runs 12 residues. CDR1 and CDR2 (germline): MNHNS, SASEGT. The V gene lost 7 bases and the J gene lost 2 bases, with 5 bases spanning the gap. CDR3 coding DNA: TGTGCCAGCAATACAAACACCGGGGAGCTGTTTTTT. Encoded protein: CASNTNTGELFF.

This chain connects TRBV6-1 to TRBJ2-7; TRBD2 aligns across 7 bases. V shed 4 bases and J 3 bases; nucleotides not matched to a gene: 3. Germline lookup yields CDR1 MNHNS and CDR2 SASEGT. The CDR3 contains 13 residues. The DNA of the CDR3 is TGTGCCAGCAGTGTGGAGCGGGGCTACGAGCAGTACTTC. Amino acids: CASSVERGYEQYF.

The J gene is TRBJ2-3, the V gene TRBV5-1; 8 bases align to TRBD2. V shed 0 bases, J shed 4 bases, and the junction held 4 bases outside the gene matches. Germline-derived CDR1 and CDR2 are SGHRS and YFSETQ. This CDR3 spans 15 amino acids. In DNA form, the CDR3 reads TGCGCCAGCAGCTTGGGACTAGCGTCATCAGATACGCAGTATTTT. This translates into CASSLGLASSDTQYF.

The V gene is TRBV2, the J gene TRBJ2-7, with 12 bases that match TRBD2. This CDR3 contains 14 residues. After removal of 6 bases from V and 4 bases from J, the junction contained 4 bases not matched to a gene. Looked up from germline, CDR1 is SNHLY and CDR2 is FYNNEI. CDR3 bases: TGTGCCAGCAGCCAGACTAGCGGGGGTTACGAGCAGTACTTC. Its protein product is CASSQTSGGYEQYF.

V usage is TRBV6-5 and J usage is TRBJ1-2; 8 bases match TRBD1. CDR1 and CDR2 from the germline V gene are MNHEY and SVGAGI. CDR3 length equals 16 residues. Trimming at V came to 4 bases and at J to 3 bases, leaving 10 bases not matched to a gene. DNA for the CDR3: TGTGCCAGCAGTTCACGGACAGGGAAGGCCCACTATGGCTACACCTTC. Protein sequence: CASSSRTGKAHYGYTF.

This clone was detected only once. The chain employs TRBV15 and TRBJ2-7; 10 nucleotides match TRBD2. V lost 1 base and J lost 0; bases outside the gene matches: 3. Germline V gene lookup returns CDR1 LNHNV and CDR2 YYDKDF (reference sequence). CDR3 length equals 16 residues. Here the CDR3 DNA reads TGTGCCACCAGCAGAGTAGCGGGAGGCACCTCCTACGAGCAGTACTTC. Protein: CATSRVAGGTSYEQYF. The full variable domain, rest sourced from reference TRBV15 and TRBJ2-7, is DAMVIQNPRYQVTQFGKPVTLSCSQTLNHNVMYWYQQKSSQAPKLLFHYYDKDFNNEADTPDNFQSRRPNTSFCFLDIRSPGLGDTAMYLCATSRVAGGTSYEQYFGPGTRLTVT.

This chain uses TRBV15 with TRBJ2-5, with 8 bases matching TRBD1. V dropped 3 bases and J dropped 2; count of bases not matched to a gene: 5. Germline-derived CDR1 and CDR2 are LNHNV and YYDKDF (reference sequence). This CDR3 contains 15 residues. The CDR3 nucleotides read TGTGCCACCAGCAGGGACAGGGTCGATCAAGAGACCCAGTACTTC. Residues: CATSRDRVDQETQYF. The full variable domain, rest sourced from reference TRBV15 and TRBJ2-5, is DAMVIQNPRYQVTQFGKPVTLSCSQTLNHNVMYWYQQKSSQAPKLLFHYYDKDFNNEADTPDNFQSRRPNTSFCFLDIRSPGLGDTAMYLCATSRDRVDQETQYFGPGTRLLVL.

The table lists this clone with a count of one. The chain uses TRBV5-1 and TRBJ2-3; D possibly corresponds to TRBD2 (6 bases). Germline values: CDR1 SGHRS, CDR2 YFSETQ. CDR3 length: 14 residues. V was trimmed by 4 bases and J by 2 bases, leaving 11 bases between them. The CDR3 loop reads CASSPGTLTDTQYF. The CDR3 coding sequence is TGCGCCAGCAGCCCCGGGACTCTCACAGATACGCAGTATTTT. Supplemented by reference TRBV5-1 and TRBJ2-3, the full variable domain reads KAGVTQTPRYLIKTRGQQVTLSCSPISGHRSVSWYQQTPGQGLQFLFEYFSETQRNKGNFPGRFSGRQFSNSRSEMNVSTLELGDSALYLCASSPGTLTDTQYFGPGTRLTVL.

The V and J genes are TRBV18 and TRBJ2-7; D is tentatively TRBD1 or TRBD2 (5 bases each). V was pared by 6 bases and J by 12 bases, with 21 bases between. The germline V gene has CDR1 KGHSH and CDR2 LQKENI. The CDR3 length is 13 residues. The CDR3 nucleotides read TGTGCCAGCTCGGAGGACATCTTGGACCGGTGGTACTTC. The encoded protein is CASSEDILDRWYF.

The CDR3 bases are TGTGCCAGCAGCCAAGTGACTAGCGGGAGTACCTACGAGCAGTACTTC. Translated: CASSQVTSGSTYEQYF. The rearrangement joins TRBV14 to TRBJ2-7; TRBD2 matches 12 bases. The CDR3 loop spans 16 amino acids. Germline CDR1 reads SGHDN; CDR2 reads FVKESK. V dropped 1 base and J dropped 2; count of bases not matched to a gene: 3.

V and J are TRBV18 and TRBJ1-1, with 8 bases identical to TRBD1. Germline V gene lookup returns CDR1 KGHSH and CDR2 LQKENI. V shed 5 bases, J shed 1 base, and the junction held 3 bases outside the gene matches. This CDR3 comprises 14 residues. The CDR3 DNA follows: TGTGCCAGCTCATTCGGACAGGGGAACACTGAAGCTTTCTTT. Amino acid sequence: CASSFGQGNTEAFF.

The chain links TRBV18 to TRBJ2-1, with a tentative D call TRBD2 (5 bases). The CDR3 runs to 15 residues. Trimming shortened V by 0 bases and J by 5 bases, and 11 bases separated the two germline ends. CDR1 is KGHSH and CDR2 is LQKENI in the germline V gene. DNA of the CDR3: TGTGCCAGCTCACCACCGATGCGGGTACACAATGAGCAGTTCTTC. This codes for CASSPPMRVHNEQFF.

V is TRBV5-4 and J is TRBJ2-1; 10 positions agree with TRBD1. CDR1 and CDR2 from the germline V gene are SGHNT and YYREEE (reference sequence). This CDR3 spans 16 amino acids. Losses at the gene ends were 0 bases for V and 6 bases for J; bases not matched to a gene: 6. The chain's CDR3 is CASSLGGTGVGNEQFF. CDR3 nucleotide sequence: TGTGCCAGCAGCTTGGGCGGGACAGGGGTTGGCAATGAGCAGTTCTTC.

The genes are TRBV5-1 and TRBJ2-7; the D call may be TRBD1 or TRBD2 (5 bases each). Trimming shortened V by 4 bases and J by 8 bases, and 22 bases separated the two germline ends. The germline CDR1 and CDR2 sequences are SGHRS and YFSETQ. There are 15 residues in the CDR3. The CDR3 spells CASSATDGTAGQQYF. Here the CDR3 DNA reads TGCGCCAGCAGCGCCACTGATGGGACGGCTGGTCAGCAGTACTTC. Filled out from reference TRBV5-1 and TRBJ2-7, the complete variable domain reads KAGVTQTPRYLIKTRGQQVTLSCSPISGHRSVSWYQQTPGQGLQFLFEYFSETQRNKGNFPGRFSGRQFSNSRSEMNVSTLELGDSALYLCASSATDGTAGQQYFGPGTRLTVT.

This clone showed up just once. The J gene is TRBJ2-4, the V gene TRBV25-1; D possibly matches TRBD1 or TRBD2 (5 bases each). Trimming cost V 7 bases and J 7 bases, with 17 bases left between them. Germline V lookup: CDR1 MGHDK, CDR2 SYGVNS. The CDR3 contains 14 residues. In nucleotides, the CDR3 is TGTGCCAGCACCCCCCCGGGGCTGAATAACATTCAGTACTTC. Residues: CASTPPGLNNIQYF.

V is TRBV5-5 and J is TRBJ1-1, with TRBD1 as a possible D gene (5 bases). The CDR3 is 15 amino acids. Germline assignment: CDR1 SGHKS and CDR2 YYEKEE (reference sequence). Trimming cost V 0 bases and J 1 base, with 10 bases left between them. CDR3 nucleotides: TGTGCCAGCAGCTTGGGTAAGGGGAAGAACACTGAAGCTTTCTTT. Its translation is CASSLGKGKNTEAFF.

This clone has just a few counts. J is TRBJ1-2 and V is TRBV4-1; 7 bases are a match to TRBD1. Trimming removed 1 base from V and 4 bases from J; junction bases left unmatched: 3. Germline-derived CDR1 and CDR2 are MGHRA and YSYEKL. The CDR3 length is 14 residues. The CDR3 sequence: CASSQGTGFYGYTF. CDR3 nucleotide sequence: TGCGCCAGCAGCCAAGGGACAGGCTTCTATGGCTACACCTTC.

The chain employs TRBV9 and TRBJ2-1; 11 nucleotides match TRBD2. Germline CDR1 is SGDLS and CDR2 is YYNGEE. V trimming: 6 bases; J trimming: 8 bases; junction bases outside the gene matches: 10. CDR3 length: 15 amino acids. The CDR3, as DNA: TGTGCCAGCACCTTAGCGGGGGGGCTGGGTGATGAGCAGTTCTTC. This sequence encodes CASTLAGGLGDEQFF.

The chain uses TRBV7-2 and TRBJ1-2; 10 nucleotides match TRBD1. Unmatched junction bases numbered 5, after V lost 4 bases and J lost 3 bases. Germline lookup yields CDR1 SGHTA and CDR2 FQGNSA. The CDR3 contains 15 residues. The CDR3 here is CASSYDRGQYYGYTF. The DNA of the CDR3 is TGTGCCAGCAGCTACGACAGGGGGCAGTACTATGGCTACACCTTC.

This clone was found once. V gene TRBV6-5 combines with J gene TRBJ2-5, with D maybe TRBD1 (6 bases). The CDR3 length is 14 residues. V was trimmed by 2 bases and J by 4 bases, leaving 11 bases between them. The germline gives CDR1 MNHEY, CDR2 SVGAGI. In DNA, the CDR3 is TGTGCCAGCAGTTACATACAGGGTGGAGAGACCCAGTACTTC. As protein: CASSYIQGGETQYF.

The chain combines TRBV6-5 with TRBJ2-7, with 7 bases identical to TRBD1. CDR1 and CDR2 from the germline V gene are MNHEY and SVGAGI. J lost 7 bases, V lost 6 bases, and 12 bases had no gene match. The CDR3 is made up of 14 amino acids. For the CDR3, the DNA is TGTGCCAGCAGCCGGGGACAGTCAAAAGGGGAGCAGTACTTC. Translated, it gives CASSRGQSKGEQYF.

The chain has TRBV6-6 and TRBJ2-5; D perhaps matches TRBD2 (5 bases). The J call is in doubt because the DNA end fits TRBJ2-7 better. The CDR3 consists of 15 residues. Germline V gives CDR1 MNHNY, CDR2 SVGAGI (reference sequence). As DNA, the CDR3 is TGTGCCAGCAGTTACTCGTTCAGCGGTTCCTACGAGCAGTACTTC. This sequence encodes CASSYSFSGSYEQYF.

The chain joins TRBV9 to TRBJ2-7; 13 positions match TRBD2. CDR1 is SGDLS, CDR2 YYNGEE, per germline. CDR3 length: 15 residues. V lost 4 bases to trimming and J lost 5 bases; unmatched junction nucleotides: 6. The CDR3 bases are TGTGCCAGCAGCCCGACTAGCGGGAGGCCTGACGAGCAGTACTTC. Translating gives CASSPTSGRPDEQYF.

The rearrangement uses TRBV5-1 and TRBJ2-3; a weak D match, TRBD2 (5 bases). This CDR3 has 15 residues. V was pared by 4 bases and J by 10 bases, with 22 bases between. From germline, CDR1 is SGHRS and CDR2 YFSETQ. CDR3 region: CASSPRPGGSGSQYF. CDR3 DNA: TGCGCCAGCAGCCCCCGGCCCGGTGGATCGGGATCGCAGTATTTT.

The chain links TRBV18 to TRBJ2-1, with 9 positions matching TRBD1. This CDR3 spans 15 amino acids. The trim removed 3 bases at V and 4 bases at J, leaving 4 bases unmatched. Germline V CDR1 and CDR2: KGHSH, LQKENI. The CDR3 coding sequence is TGTGCCAGCTCACCGGGGACAGGGTTTTACAATGAGCAGTTCTTC. Protein: CASSPGTGFYNEQFF.

The chain is built from TRBV5-4 and TRBJ2-3, with unresolved D. The germline gives CDR1 SGHNT, CDR2 YYREEE (reference sequence). V was trimmed by 5 bases and J by 2 bases, leaving 15 bases between them. The CDR3 has 15 amino acids. DNA of the CDR3: TGTGCCAGCAGTCACCCTACCTTAGACACAGATACGCAGTATTTT. It yields the protein CASSHPTLDTDTQYF.

The V and J genes are TRBV19 and TRBJ2-7; 9 nucleotides align to TRBD1. The CDR3 contains 16 residues. Germline CDR1 reads LNHDA; CDR2 reads SQIVND (reference sequence). V lost 5 bases and J lost 3; bases outside the gene matches: 11. CDR3 sequence: CASSSLPGQGLYEQYF. The CDR3 coding sequence is TGTGCCAGTAGTTCACTCCCGGGACAGGGCCTCTACGAGCAGTACTTC.

This clone was seen only once. The rearrangement uses TRBV6-5 and TRBJ2-1; TRBD2 aligns across 11 bases. This CDR3 region has 13 residues. Germline values: CDR1 MNHEY, CDR2 SVGAGI. V lost 6 bases to trimming and J lost 5 bases; unmatched junction nucleotides: 0. Here the CDR3 DNA reads TGTGCCAGCAGGGGACTAGCGGACAATGAGCAGTTCTTC. The encoded protein is CASRGLADNEQFF.

The rearrangement links TRBV5-1 to TRBJ2-1, with 9 bases matching TRBD2. CDR1 SGHRS and CDR2 YFSETQ come from the germline V gene. This CDR3 contains 16 residues. The ends lost 0 bases at V and 6 bases at J; junction bases unmatched: 7. DNA of the CDR3: TGCGCCAGCAGCTTGGCCTCGGCGGGGGGGCCCAATGAGCAGTTCTTC. Amino acid sequence: CASSLASAGGPNEQFF.